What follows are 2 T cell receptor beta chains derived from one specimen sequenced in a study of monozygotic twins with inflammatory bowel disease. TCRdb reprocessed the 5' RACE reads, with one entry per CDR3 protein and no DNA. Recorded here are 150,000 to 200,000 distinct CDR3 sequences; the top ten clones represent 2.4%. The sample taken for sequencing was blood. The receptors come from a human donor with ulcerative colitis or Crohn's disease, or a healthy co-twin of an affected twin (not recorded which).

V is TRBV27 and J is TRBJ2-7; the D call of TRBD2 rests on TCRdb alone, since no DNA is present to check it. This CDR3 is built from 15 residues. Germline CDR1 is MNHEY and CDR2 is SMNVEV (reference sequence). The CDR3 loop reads CASSYSGGGSYEQYF.

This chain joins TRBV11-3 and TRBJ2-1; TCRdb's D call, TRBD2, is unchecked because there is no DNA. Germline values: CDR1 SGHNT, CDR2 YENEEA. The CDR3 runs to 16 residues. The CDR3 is CASSFGIGGNYNEQFF.